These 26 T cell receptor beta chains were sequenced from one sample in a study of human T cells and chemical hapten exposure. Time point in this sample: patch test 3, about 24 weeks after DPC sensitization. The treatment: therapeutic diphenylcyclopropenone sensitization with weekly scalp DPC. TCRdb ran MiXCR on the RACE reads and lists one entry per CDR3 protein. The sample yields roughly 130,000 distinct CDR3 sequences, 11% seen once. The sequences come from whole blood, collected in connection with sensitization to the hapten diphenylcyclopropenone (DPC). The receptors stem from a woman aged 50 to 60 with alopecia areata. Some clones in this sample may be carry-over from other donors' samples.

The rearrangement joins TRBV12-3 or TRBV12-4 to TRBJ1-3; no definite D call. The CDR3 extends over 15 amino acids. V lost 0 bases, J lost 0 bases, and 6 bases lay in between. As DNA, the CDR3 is TGTGCCAGCAGTTTAGCGCGGCTCTCTGGAAACACCATATATTTT. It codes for CASSLARLSGNTIYF.

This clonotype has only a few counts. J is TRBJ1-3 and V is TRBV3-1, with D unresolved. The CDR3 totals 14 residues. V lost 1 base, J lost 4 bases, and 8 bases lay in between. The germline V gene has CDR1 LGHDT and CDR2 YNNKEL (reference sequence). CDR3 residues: CASSQVLQGNTIYF. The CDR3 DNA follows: TGTGCCAGCAGCCAAGTCCTACAGGGAAACACCATATATTTT.

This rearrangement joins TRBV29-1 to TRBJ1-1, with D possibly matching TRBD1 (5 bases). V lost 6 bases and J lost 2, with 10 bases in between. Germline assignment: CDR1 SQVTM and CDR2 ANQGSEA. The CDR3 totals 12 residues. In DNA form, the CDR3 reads TGCAGCGTGCGGGACGGAAACACTGAAGCTTTCTTT. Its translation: CSVRDGNTEAFF.

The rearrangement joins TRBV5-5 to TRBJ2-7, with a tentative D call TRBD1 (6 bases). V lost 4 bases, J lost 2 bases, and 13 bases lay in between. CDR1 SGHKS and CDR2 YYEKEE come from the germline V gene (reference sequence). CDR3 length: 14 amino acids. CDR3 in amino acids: CASSLGQYAYEQYF. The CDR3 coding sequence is TGTGCCAGCAGCCTCGGACAGTACGCCTACGAGCAGTACTTC.

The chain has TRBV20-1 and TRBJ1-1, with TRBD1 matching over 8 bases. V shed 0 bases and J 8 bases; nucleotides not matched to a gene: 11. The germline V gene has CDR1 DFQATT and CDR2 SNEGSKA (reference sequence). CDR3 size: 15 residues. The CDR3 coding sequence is TGCAGTGCTAGAGAGACAGGGGACTCGAGGAGAGAAGCTTTCTTT. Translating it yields CSARETGDSRREAFF.

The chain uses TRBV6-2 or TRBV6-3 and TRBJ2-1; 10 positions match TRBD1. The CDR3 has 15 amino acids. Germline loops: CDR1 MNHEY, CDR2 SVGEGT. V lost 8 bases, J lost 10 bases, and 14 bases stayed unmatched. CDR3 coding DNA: TGTGCCAGCTCCGGGGGACAGGGGCCTAATGCGGAGCAGTTCTTC. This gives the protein CASSGGQGPNAEQFF.

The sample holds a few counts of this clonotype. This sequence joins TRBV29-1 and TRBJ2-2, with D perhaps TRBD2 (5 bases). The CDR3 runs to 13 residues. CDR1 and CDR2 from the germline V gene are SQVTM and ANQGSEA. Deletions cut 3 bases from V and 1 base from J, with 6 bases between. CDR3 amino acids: CSVDGENTGELFF. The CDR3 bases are TGCAGCGTTGACGGGGAGAACACCGGGGAGCTGTTTTTT.

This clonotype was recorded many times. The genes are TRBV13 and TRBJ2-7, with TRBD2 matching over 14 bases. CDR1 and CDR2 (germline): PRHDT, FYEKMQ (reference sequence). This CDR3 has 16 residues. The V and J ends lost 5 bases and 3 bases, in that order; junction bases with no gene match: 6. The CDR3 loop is CASSPLGTSGSYEQYF. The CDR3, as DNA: TGTGCCAGCAGCCCCCTAGGGACTAGCGGGAGCTACGAGCAGTACTTC.

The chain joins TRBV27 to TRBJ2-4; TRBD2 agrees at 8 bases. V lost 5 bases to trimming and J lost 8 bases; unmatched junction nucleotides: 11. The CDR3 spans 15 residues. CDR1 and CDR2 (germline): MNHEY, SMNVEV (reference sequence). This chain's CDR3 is CASSLDGGARDIQYF. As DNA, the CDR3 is TGTGCCAGCAGTCTTGACGGGGGGGCTAGGGACATTCAGTACTTC.

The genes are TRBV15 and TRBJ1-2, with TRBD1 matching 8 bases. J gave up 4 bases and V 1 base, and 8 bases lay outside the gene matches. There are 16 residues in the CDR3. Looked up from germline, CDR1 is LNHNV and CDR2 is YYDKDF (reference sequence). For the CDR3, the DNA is TGTGCCACCAGCAGAGTCCCGACAGGGGAGGGCTATGGCTACACCTTC. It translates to CATSRVPTGEGYGYTF. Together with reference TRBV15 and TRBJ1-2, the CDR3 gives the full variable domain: DAMVIQNPRYQVTQFGKPVTLSCSQTLNHNVMYWYQQKSSQAPKLLFHYYDKDFNNEADTPDNFQSRRPNTSFCFLDIRSPGLGDTAMYLCATSRVPTGEGYGYTFGSGTRLTVV.

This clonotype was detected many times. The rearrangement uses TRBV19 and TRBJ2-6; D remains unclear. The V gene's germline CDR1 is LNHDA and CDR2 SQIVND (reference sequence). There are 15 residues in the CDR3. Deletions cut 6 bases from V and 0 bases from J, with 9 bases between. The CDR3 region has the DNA TGTGCCAGTAGGGAATCAAGCTCTGGGGCCAACGTCCTGACTTTC. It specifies CASRESSSGANVLTF.

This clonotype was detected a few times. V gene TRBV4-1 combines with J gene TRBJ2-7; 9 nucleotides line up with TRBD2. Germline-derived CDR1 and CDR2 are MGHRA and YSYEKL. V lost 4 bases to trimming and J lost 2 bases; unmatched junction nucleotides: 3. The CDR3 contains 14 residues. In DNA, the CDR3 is TGCGCCAGCAGCCCTAGCGGGGTAGCCTACGAGCAGTACTTC. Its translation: CASSPSGVAYEQYF.

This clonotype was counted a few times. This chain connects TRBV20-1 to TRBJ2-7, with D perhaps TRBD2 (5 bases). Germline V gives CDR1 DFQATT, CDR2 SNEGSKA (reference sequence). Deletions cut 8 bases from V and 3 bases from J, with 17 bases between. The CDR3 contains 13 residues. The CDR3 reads CSILTGNHYEQYF. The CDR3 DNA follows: TGCAGTATACTAACCGGGAACCACTACGAGCAGTACTTC.

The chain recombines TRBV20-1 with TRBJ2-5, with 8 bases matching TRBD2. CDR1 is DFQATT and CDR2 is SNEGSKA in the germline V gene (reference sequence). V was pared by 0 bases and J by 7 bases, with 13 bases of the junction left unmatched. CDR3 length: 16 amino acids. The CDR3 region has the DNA TGCAGTGCTAGAGATCCCCAGCCGGGGACTAGGGGGACCCAGTACTTC. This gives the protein CSARDPQPGTRGTQYF.

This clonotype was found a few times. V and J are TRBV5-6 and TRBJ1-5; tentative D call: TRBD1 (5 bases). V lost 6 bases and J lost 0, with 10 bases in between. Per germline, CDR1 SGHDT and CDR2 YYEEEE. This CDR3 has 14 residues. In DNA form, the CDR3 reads TGTGCCAGCACTTTGGGGGTTAGCAATCAGCCCCAGCATTTT. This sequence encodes CASTLGVSNQPQHF.

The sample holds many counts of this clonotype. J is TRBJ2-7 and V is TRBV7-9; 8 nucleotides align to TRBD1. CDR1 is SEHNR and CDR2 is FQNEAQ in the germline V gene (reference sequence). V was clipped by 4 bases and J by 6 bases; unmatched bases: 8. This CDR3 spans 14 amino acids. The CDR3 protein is CASSSTGAVGEQYF. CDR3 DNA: TGTGCCAGCAGCTCGACAGGGGCTGTAGGCGAGCAGTACTTC.

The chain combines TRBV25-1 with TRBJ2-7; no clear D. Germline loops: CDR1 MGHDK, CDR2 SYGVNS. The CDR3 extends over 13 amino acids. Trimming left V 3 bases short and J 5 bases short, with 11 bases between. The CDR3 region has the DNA TGTGCCAGCAGTGACCATGGAAGCCACGAGCAGTACTTC. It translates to CASSDHGSHEQYF.

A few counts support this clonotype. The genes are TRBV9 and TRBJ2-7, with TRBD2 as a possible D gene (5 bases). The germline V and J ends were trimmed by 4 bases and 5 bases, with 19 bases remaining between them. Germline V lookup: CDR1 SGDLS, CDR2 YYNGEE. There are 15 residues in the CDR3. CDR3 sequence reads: CASSPEDRRSHEQYF. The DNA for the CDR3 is TGTGCCAGCAGCCCAGAAGATCGGAGGAGCCACGAGCAGTACTTC. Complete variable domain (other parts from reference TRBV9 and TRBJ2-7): DSGVTQTPKHLITATGQRVTLRCSPRSGDLSVYWYQQSLDQGLQFLIQYYNGEERAKGNILERFSAQQFPDLHSELNLSSLELGDSALYFCASSPEDRRSHEQYFGPGTRLTVT.

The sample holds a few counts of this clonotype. The CDR3 loop is CASSLVAESNEAFF. The CDR3 nucleotides read TGTGCCAGCAGTCTAGTGGCCGAATCCAATGAAGCTTTCTTT. This chain links TRBV7-2 with TRBJ1-1, with no clear D. The V end lost 6 bases, the J end lost 7 bases, and 18 bases lay between the germline ends. The CDR3 spans 14 residues. Germline V CDR1 and CDR2: SGHTA, FQGNSA.

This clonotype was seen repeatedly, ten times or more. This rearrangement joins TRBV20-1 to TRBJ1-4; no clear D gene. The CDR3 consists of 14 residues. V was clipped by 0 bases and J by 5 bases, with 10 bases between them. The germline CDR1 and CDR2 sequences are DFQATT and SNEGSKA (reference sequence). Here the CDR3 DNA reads TGCAGTGCTAGAGATCCGGCGGGGAATGAAAAACTGTTTTTT. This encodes CSARDPAGNEKLFF.

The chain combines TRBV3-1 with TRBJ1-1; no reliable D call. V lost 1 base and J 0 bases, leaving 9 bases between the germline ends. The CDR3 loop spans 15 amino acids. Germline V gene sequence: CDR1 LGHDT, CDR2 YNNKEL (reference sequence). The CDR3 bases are TGTGCCAGCAGCCAAGGGTTCGGGTTGAACACTGAAGCTTTCTTT. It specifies CASSQGFGLNTEAFF.

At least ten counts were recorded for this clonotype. The CDR3 sequence is CASSLEVPGELFF. The CDR3 region has the DNA TGCGCCAGCAGCTTGGAAGTCCCCGGGGAGCTGTTTTTT. The chain links TRBV5-1 to TRBJ2-2; no clear D gene. Germline lookup yields CDR1 SGHRS and CDR2 YFSETQ. The CDR3 contains 13 residues. Trimming cost V 0 bases and J 6 bases, with 6 bases left between them.

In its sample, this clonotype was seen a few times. The CDR3: CSVEDQALARKEYSYNEQFF. The CDR3 bases are TGCAGCGTTGAAGATCAGGCCCTAGCGCGGAAGGAGTACTCCTACAATGAGCAGTTCTTC. The chain has TRBV29-1 and TRBJ2-1; possibly TRBD2 for D (6 bases). Germline V lookup: CDR1 SQVTM, CDR2 ANQGSEA. Deletions cut 0 bases from V and 0 bases from J, with 24 bases between. The CDR3 sequence is 20 residues long.

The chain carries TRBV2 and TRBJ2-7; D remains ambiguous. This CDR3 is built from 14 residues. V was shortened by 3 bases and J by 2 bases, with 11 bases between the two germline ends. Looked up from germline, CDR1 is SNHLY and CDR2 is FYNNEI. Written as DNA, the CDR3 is TGTGCCAGCAGTGATCGTCTAGACCCCTACGAGCAGTACTTC. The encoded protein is CASSDRLDPYEQYF.

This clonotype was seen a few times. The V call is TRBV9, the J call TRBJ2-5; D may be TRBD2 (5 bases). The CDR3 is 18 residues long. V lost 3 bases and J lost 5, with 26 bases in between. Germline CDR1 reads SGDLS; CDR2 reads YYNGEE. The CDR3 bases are TGTGCCAGCAGCGGTGCCCCAGGCCCGGGAAAGTCCGGGGAGACCCAGTACTTC. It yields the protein CASSGAPGPGKSGETQYF.

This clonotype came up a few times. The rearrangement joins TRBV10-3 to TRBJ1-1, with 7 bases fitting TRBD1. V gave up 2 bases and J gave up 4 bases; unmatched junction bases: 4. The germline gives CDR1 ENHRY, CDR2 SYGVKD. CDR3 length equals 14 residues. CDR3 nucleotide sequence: TGTGCCATCAGTGAGCCCGGACAGGCCACTGAAGCTTTCTTT. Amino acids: CAISEPGQATEAFF.